One sample yielded the 16 T cell receptor beta chains listed below, sequenced in a study of blood T cell repertoires in COVID-19. Data came from immunoSEQ multiplex PCR; TCRdb stores just in-frame clones and leaves some out. This sample has roughly 120,000 clones, with under 80% found just once. The sample was peripheral blood. The receptors originated from a man aged 45 to 65 with acute or convalescent COVID-19.

This chain connects TRBV10-1 to TRBJ2-3; 8 bases fit TRBD1. The CDR3 loop spans 13 amino acids. Germline CDR1 is WNHNN and CDR2 is SYGVQD (reference sequence). V shed 6 bases, J shed 2 bases, and the junction held 1 base outside the gene matches. The CDR3 protein is CASRGQDTDTQYF. The CDR3 nucleotides are TGCGCCAGCAGGGGACAGGACACAGATACGCAGTATTTT.

A remark on this clone: Germline is not matched at one junction end, which may reflect a read error. This rearrangement joins TRBV9 to TRBJ1-2, with TRBD1 matching 8 bases. Germline assignment: CDR1 SGDLS and CDR2 YYNGEE. The CDR3 has 13 amino acids. DNA of the CDR3: TGTGCCAGCAGCTCCCTGGACAGGGCGGGTCGCGCCTTC. Its translation: CASSSLDRAGRAF. The whole variable domain, remainder taken from reference TRBV9 and TRBJ1-2, is DSGVTQTPKHLITATGQRVTLRCSPRSGDLSVYWYQQSLDQGLQFLIQYYNGEERAKGNILERFSAQQFPDLHSELNLSSLELGDSALYFCASSSLDRAGRAFGSGTRLTVV.

In this sample, this clone turned up a few times. The V gene is TRBV27, the J gene TRBJ2-7, with 7 bases that match TRBD2. This CDR3 has 15 amino acids. Per germline, CDR1 MNHEY and CDR2 SMNVEV (reference sequence). V shed 5 bases and J 2 bases; nucleotides not matched to a gene: 9. CDR3 in DNA: TGTGCCAGCAGTCCCCGTAGCGGGTTCGCCTACGAGCAGTACTTC. It yields the protein CASSPRSGFAYEQYF.

There are a few counts of this clone. This rearrangement joins TRBV30 to TRBJ2-6, with 11 bases lining up with TRBD1. The germline gives CDR1 GTSNPN, CDR2 SVGIG (reference sequence). The CDR3 extends over 16 amino acids. J lost 2 bases, V lost 5 bases, and 5 bases had no gene match. The CDR3: CAWGDRGVTGANVLTF. CDR3 sequence (DNA): TGTGCCTGGGGGGACAGGGGGGTAACTGGGGCCAACGTCCTGACTTTC. The variable domain in full, completed from reference TRBV30 and TRBJ2-6, reads SQTIHQWPATLVQPVGSPLSLECTVEGTSNPNLYWYRQAAGRGLQLLFYSVGIGQISSEVPQNLSASRPQDRQFILSSKKLLLSDSGFYLCAWGDRGVTGANVLTFGAGSRLTVL.

The chain employs TRBV5-1 and TRBJ1-3; 7 positions match TRBD1. This CDR3 is 17 amino acids long. Germline values: CDR1 SGHRS, CDR2 YFSETQ. Germline trimming cut 0 bases from V and 2 bases from J; bases unmatched to any gene: 8. The CDR3 nucleotides are TGCGCCAGCAGCTTGGGACAGGGAACAGGGGCTGGAAACACCATATATTTT. Protein product: CASSLGQGTGAGNTIYF.

J is TRBJ1-6 and V is TRBV7-2; no clear D gene. Per germline, CDR1 SGHTA and CDR2 FQGNSA. Trimming stripped 1 base from V and 5 bases from J, with 6 bases between. This CDR3 has 14 amino acids. The CDR3, as DNA: TGTGCCAGCAGCTTAGTTCTAGATAATTCACCCCTCCACTTT. Encoded protein: CASSLVLDNSPLHF.

The chain uses TRBV20-1 and TRBJ1-4, with TRBD1 as a possible D gene (6 bases). Trimming stripped 6 bases from V and 7 bases from J, with 18 bases between. The CDR3 extends over 14 amino acids. CDR1 is DFQATT and CDR2 is SNEGSKA in the germline V gene (reference sequence). As DNA, the CDR3 is TGCAGTGCCAGTCCCGGGACATGGGGTGAAAAACTGTTTTTT. Amino acid sequence: CSASPGTWGEKLFF.

The CDR3 DNA reads as TGCGCCAGCGGGCCAGGGGGATCGTGGGGGCCCAAAAACATTCAGTACTTC. This encodes CASGPGGSWGPKNIQYF. V is TRBV4-1 and J is TRBJ2-4; 7 bases align to TRBD1. The CDR3 spans 17 residues. Losses at the gene ends were 8 bases for V and 2 bases for J; bases not matched to a gene: 15. CDR1 is MGHRA, CDR2 YSYEKL, per germline.

The DNA for the CDR3 is TGTGCCAGCAGCCCCGGTCCCGGGGGAGATACGCAGTATTTT. It is translated as CASSPGPGGDTQYF. This chain connects TRBV3-1 (or the pseudogene TRBV3-2) to TRBJ2-3; D is possibly TRBD2 (6 bases). Trimming stripped 4 bases from V and 5 bases from J, with 13 bases between. From germline, CDR1 is LGHDT and CDR2 YNNKEL (reference sequence). The CDR3 runs to 14 residues.

The chain links TRBV6-5 to TRBJ2-3, with 13 bases that match TRBD2. The CDR3 has 16 amino acids. Germline CDR1 reads MNHEY; CDR2 reads SVGAGI. V trimming: 4 bases; J trimming: 6 bases; junction bases outside the gene matches: 7. The CDR3 bases are TGTGCCAGCAGTTCCTGGACTAGCGGGAGAGGTGATACGCAGTATTTT. The encoded protein is CASSSWTSGRGDTQYF.

The table lists this clone with a count of one. CDR3 region: CASSHSTGGSYEQYF. The CDR3 DNA is TGTGCCAGCAGTCACTCGACAGGGGGCTCCTACGAGCAGTACTTC. V and J are TRBV27 and TRBJ2-7, with TRBD1 matching 9 bases. From germline, CDR1 is MNHEY and CDR2 SMNVEV (reference sequence). The CDR3 runs 15 residues. The V gene end was trimmed by 5 bases and the J gene end by 0 bases; junction bases not matched to a gene: 5.

V gene TRBV6-5 combines with J gene TRBJ2-7, with D possibly matching TRBD1 (5 bases). There are 14 residues in the CDR3. V dropped 0 bases and J dropped 5 bases, with 11 bases sitting between them. CDR1 and CDR2 from the germline V gene are MNHEY and SVGAGI. The CDR3 sequence is CASSYSNLGDEQYF. The CDR3 DNA follows: TGTGCCAGCAGTTACTCGAACTTAGGGGACGAGCAGTACTTC.

Only a few counts were recorded for this clone. The chain joins TRBV24-1 to TRBJ1-2; possible D gene TRBD1, 6 bases. CDR3 length: 14 residues. Germline-derived CDR1 and CDR2 are KGHDR and SFDVKD. V was pared by 5 bases and J by 7 bases, with 16 bases between. CDR3 sequence (DNA): TGTGCCACCAGTGCGGGCAGGGGCTTAGGTGGCTACACCTTC. Its translation: CATSAGRGLGGYTF.

The V call is TRBV6-4, the J call TRBJ1-1; maybe TRBD1 (6 bases). Germline values: CDR1 MRHNA, CDR2 SNTAGT. The CDR3 length is 13 residues. Between the trimmed V and J ends, which lost 5 bases and 4 bases, there was a span of 11 bases. CDR3 region: CASSPQGGTEAFF. In DNA, the CDR3 is TGTGCCAGCAGTCCACAGGGTGGCACTGAAGCTTTCTTT.

The rearrangement uses TRBV7-6 and TRBJ1-5, with 8 bases fitting TRBD1. The CDR3 is made up of 15 amino acids. Germline-derived CDR1 and CDR2 are SGHVS and FNYEAQ. The V and J ends lost 5 bases and 3 bases, in that order; junction bases with no gene match: 6. DNA for the CDR3: TGTGCCAGCAGCCCCGGGACAGGATACAATCAGCCCCAGCATTTT. This sequence encodes CASSPGTGYNQPQHF.

The V call is TRBV11-2, the J call TRBJ2-3; D might be TRBD1 (5 bases). V dropped 1 base and J dropped 2 bases, with 13 bases sitting between them. This CDR3 is built from 16 residues. Per germline, CDR1 SGHAT and CDR2 FQNNGV. The CDR3 loop reads CASSLGTGPTTDTQYF. As DNA, the CDR3 is TGTGCCAGCAGCTTAGGTACAGGCCCTACCACAGATACGCAGTATTTT.